Listed below are T cell receptor beta chains from one sample, sequenced in a study of OX40 agonist ivuxolimab in advanced cancers. This table comes from immunoSEQ multiplex PCR, and its TCRdb copy is limited to in-frame clones, with some not included. Altogether 70,000 or so clones are present, 80% to 95% being singletons, with the ten largest covering 0.3%. The sample in question was CD4+ or CD8+ T cells sorted from blood, obtained in a trial of the OX40 agonist ivuxolimab. These receptors were taken from an adult with an advanced solid tumor such as melanoma, head and neck, liver or kidney cancer. CDR3s include the opening cysteine and the closing phenylalanine or tryptophan. D genes are given only for firm matches. Clone size is not always given. Where it is, it says once, few, many or a class for expanded clones.

v_gene	j_gene	d_gene	abundance	CDR3nt	CDR3aa
TRBV5-1	TRBJ2-3	TRBD2	.	TGCGCCAGCAGCTCAGGAGCGGGACGCACAGATACGCAGTATTTT	CASSSGAGRTDTQYF
TRBV6-1	TRBJ2-7	.	.	TGTGCCAGCAGTCGCCGGACGGGCTACGAGCAGTACTTC	CASSRRTGYEQYF
TRBV25-1	TRBJ1-2	TRBD1	.	TGTGCCAGCAGTGAACCCAGGGGGTATGGCTACACCTTC	CASSEPRGYGYTF
TRBV6-5	TRBJ1-5	.	.	TGTGCCAGCAGTTACTCATATAGCAATCAGCCCCAGCATTTT	CASSYSYSNQPQHF
TRBV6-5	TRBJ1-5	.	.	TGTGCCAGCAGTTACCAGGGCCCCAATCATCCCCAGCATTTT	CASSYQGPNHPQHF
TRBV18	TRBJ2-1	.	.	TGTGCCAGCTCACCCTTGGCGGGAAGCCCCTCCTACAATGAGCAGTTCTTC	CASSPLAGSPSYNEQFF
TRBV5-1	TRBJ2-2	TRBD1	.	TGCGCCAGCAGTTATCGGGACAGACGGTTAACGAACACCGGGGAGCTGTTTTTT	CASSYRDRRLTNTGELFF
TRBV6-1	TRBJ1-5	TRBD1	.	TGTGCCAGCAGTGAAGTACAGGGGGCTCAGCCCCAGCATTTT	CASSEVQGAQPQHF
TRBV7-9	TRBJ1-1	.	.	TGTGCCAGCACCCTGGGGGTAGGGGACACTGAAGCTTTCTTT	CASTLGVGDTEAFF
TRBV15	TRBJ2-7	.	.	TGTGCCACCAGCAGACCAGGGGTAGGCTACGAGCAGTACTTC	CATSRPGVGYEQYF
TRBV9	TRBJ1-1	.	.	TGTGCCAGCAGCGTAGGCCCCCGGATAGTTAACACTGAAGCTTTCTTT	CASSVGPRIVNTEAFF
TRBV7-7	TRBJ2-3	.	.	TGTGCCAGCAGCCAGGGGAGCACAGATACGCAGTATTTT	CASSQGSTDTQYF
TRBV9	TRBJ2-6	TRBD1	.	TGTGCCAGCAGCGTAACAGGGGGCTGGTCTGGGGCCAACGTCCTGACTTTC	CASSVTGGWSGANVLTF
TRBV27	TRBJ2-2	TRBD1	.	TGTGCCAGCAGGGACAGGGGGAGCGGGGAGCTGTTTTTT	CASRDRGSGELFF
TRBV15	TRBJ2-7	.	.	TGTGCCACCAGCAGAGATACGAGGGAAGGCTACGAGCAGTACTTC	CATSRDTREGYEQYF
TRBV25-1	TRBJ2-3	.	.	TGTGCCAGCAGTGATGGTACAACGACGCAGTATTTT	CASSDGTTTQYF
TRBV18	TRBJ2-1	.	few	TGTGCCAGCTCACCAGATCAGAGCTCCTACAATGAGCAGTTCTTC	CASSPDQSSYNEQFF
TRBV4-2	TRBJ2-1	TRBD2	once	TGTGCCAGCAGCCAAGGGCCCCAGACTAGCGGGAACAATGAGCAGTTCTTC	CASSQGPQTSGNNEQFF
TRBV19	TRBJ1-4	TRBD1	.	TGTGCCAGTAGCGCACCGTCCGGGACAGCCTCAACTAATGAAAAACTGTTTTTT	CASSAPSGTASTNEKLFF
TRBV29-1	TRBJ1-3	.	.	TGCAGCGGGAAGAGCTCTGGAAACACCATATATTTT	CSGKSSGNTIYF
TRBV10-3	TRBJ1-6	.	.	TGTGCCATCAGTGAGCCGGGGCGTCTGAATTCACCCCTCCACTTT	CAISEPGRLNSPLHF
TRBV6-1	TRBJ1-2	.	.	TGTGCCAGTACAGGTCCTAACTATGGCTACACCTTC	CASTGPNYGYTF
TRBV29-1	TRBJ1-2	.	once	TGCAGCGTTTTACAGGGAAACGGCTACACCTTC	CSVLQGNGYTF
TRBV30	TRBJ1-5	.	.	TGTGCCTGGGGTCCCGGGGGACCGGGACCCCAGCATTTT	CAWGPGGPGPQHF
TRBV15	TRBJ2-7	.	once	TGTGCCACCAGCAGAGCTACTTTCCGACAGACTCCCGAGCAGTACTTC	CATSRATFRQTPEQYF
TRBV2	TRBJ2-7	TRBD1	.	TGTGCCAGCAGCAGACAGGGCTACGAGCAGTACTTC	CASSRQGYEQYF
TRBV7-6	TRBJ2-2	TRBD2	.	TGTGCCAGCAGCTTAGTAGGTAGCGGGAGCACCGGGGAGCTGTTTTTT	CASSLVGSGSTGELFF
TRBV2	TRBJ1-6	.	once	TGTGCCAGTCAAGAATCGTTTAATTTAGCCCTCCACTTT	CASQESFNLALHF
TRBV5-4	TRBJ2-3	TRBD2	once	TGTGCCAGCAGCTTAAAACTAGCGGGTAGCACAGATACGCAGTATTTT	CASSLKLAGSTDTQYF